The 17 T cell receptor beta chains reported below all come from one sample, sequenced in a study of blood T cell repertoires in COVID-19. Clones were read by immunoSEQ multiplex PCR, and TCRdb kept only the in-frame ones, dropping some. The repertoire consists of 160,000 or so clones, with more than 65% occurring once and the leading ten covering 15% to 20%. Sequenced input: PBMCs or T cells enriched from blood (not recorded which). The receptors derive from a man in his sixties who had recovered from COVID-19.

The chain is built from TRBV19 and TRBJ1-5, with 8 bases identical to TRBD1. J gave up 6 bases and V 7 bases, and 11 bases lay outside the gene matches. Looked up from germline, CDR1 is LNHDA and CDR2 is SQIVND (reference sequence). The CDR3 sequence is 15 residues long. The DNA for the CDR3 is TGTGCCAGTATCCACTCAGGGGGCAGAGGTCAGCCCCAGCATTTT. Its translation: CASIHSGGRGQPQHF. Filled out from reference TRBV19 and TRBJ1-5, the complete variable domain reads DGGITQSPKYLFRKEGQNVTLSCEQNLNHDAMYWYRQDPGQGLRLIYYSQIVNDFQKGDIAEGYSVSREKKESFPLTVTSAQKNPTAFYLCASIHSGGRGQPQHFGDGTRLSIL.

This chain connects TRBV2 to TRBJ2-3, with 7 bases fitting TRBD1. CDR1 is SNHLY, CDR2 FYNNEI, per germline. The CDR3 extends over 14 amino acids. The V gene end was trimmed by 6 bases and the J gene end by 3 bases; junction bases not matched to a gene: 6. CDR3 DNA sequence: TGTGCCAGCAGACTCGGGACAGCTACAGATACGCAGTATTTT. It specifies CASRLGTATDTQYF. Looking up the rest from reference TRBV2 and TRBJ2-3 gives the full variable domain: EPEVTQTPSHQVTQMGQEVILRCVPISNHLYFYWYRQILGQKVEFLVSFYNNEISEKSEIFDDQFSVERPDGSNFTLKIRSTKLEDSAMYFCASRLGTATDTQYFGPGTRLTVL.

This clone was observed at least ten times. The chain combines TRBV4-2 with TRBJ2-2; 9 bases are shared with TRBD2. V shed 1 base, J shed 1 base, and the junction held 10 bases outside the gene matches. This CDR3 region has 19 residues. Germline-derived CDR1 and CDR2 are LGHNA and YNFKEQ. The DNA for the CDR3 is TGTGCCAGCAGCCAAGCCAAATCGAGCGGGGGGTTGAACACCGGGGAGCTGTTTTTT. Residues: CASSQAKSSGGLNTGELFF.

This clone was seen more than once but under ten times. The chain employs TRBV19 and TRBJ2-2; the match to TRBD1 covers 9 bases. Germline-derived CDR1 and CDR2 are LNHDA and SQIVND (reference sequence). The CDR3 contains 14 residues. V shed 8 bases and J 6 bases; nucleotides not matched to a gene: 7. Here the CDR3 reads CASAGTGSSGELFF. The CDR3 bases are TGTGCCAGTGCCGGGACAGGGAGCTCCGGGGAGCTGTTTTTT.

This clone was picked up one time. The gene calls are TRBV5-1 and TRBJ2-2; tentative D call: TRBD1 (6 bases). This CDR3 is built from 15 residues. CDR1 and CDR2 from the germline V gene are SGHRS and YFSETQ. The ends were cut back, 3 bases at V and 7 bases at J, with 16 bases in the middle. The CDR3 nucleotides read TGCGCCAGCAGCTCCCTAGACAGGTTAGACGGGGAGCTGTTTTTT. Residues: CASSSLDRLDGELFF. The whole variable domain, remainder taken from reference TRBV5-1 and TRBJ2-2, is KAGVTQTPRYLIKTRGQQVTLSCSPISGHRSVSWYQQTPGQGLQFLFEYFSETQRNKGNFPGRFSGRQFSNSRSEMNVSTLELGDSALYLCASSSLDRLDGELFFGEGSRLTVL.

J is TRBJ1-2 and V is TRBV7-3; TRBD1 matches 8 bases. The germline CDR1 and CDR2 sequences are SGHTA and FQGTGA. Germline trimming cut 4 bases from V and 4 bases from J; bases unmatched to any gene: 2. CDR3 length: 13 residues. The CDR3 sequence: CASSYGQGYGYTF. For the CDR3, the DNA is TGTGCCAGCAGCTACGGACAGGGCTATGGCTACACCTTC.

The rearrangement links TRBV19 to TRBJ2-4, with D possibly matching TRBD2 (6 bases). Germline loops: CDR1 LNHDA, CDR2 SQIVND (reference sequence). The CDR3 is 16 amino acids. The ends were cut back, 5 bases at V and 0 bases at J, with 14 bases in the middle. In DNA form, the CDR3 reads TGTGCCAGTAGTGACCGAGCGGGTCTAGCCAAAAACATTCAGTACTTC. This sequence encodes CASSDRAGLAKNIQYF.

The chain is built from TRBV2 and TRBJ1-4, with D unresolved. Trimming left V 6 bases short and J 8 bases short, with 4 bases between. The germline CDR1 and CDR2 sequences are SNHLY and FYNNEI. The CDR3 totals 10 residues. The chain's CDR3 is CASSVEKLFF. The DNA of the CDR3 is TGTGCCAGCAGCGTCGAAAAACTGTTTTTT. Full variable domain (outside the CDR3, taken from reference TRBV2 and TRBJ1-4): EPEVTQTPSHQVTQMGQEVILRCVPISNHLYFYWYRQILGQKVEFLVSFYNNEISEKSEIFDDQFSVERPDGSNFTLKIRSTKLEDSAMYFCASSVEKLFFGSGTQLSVL.

The gene calls are TRBV6-5 and TRBJ2-7; possible D gene TRBD1, 5 bases. Germline assignment: CDR1 MNHEY and CDR2 SVGAGI. Deletions cut 0 bases from V and 4 bases from J, with 10 bases between. The CDR3 extends over 14 amino acids. The CDR3 coding sequence is TGTGCCAGCAGTTACTCTGGCAGGGTGTACGAGCAGTACTTC. Protein: CASSYSGRVYEQYF.

This clone appeared a single time. The V and J genes are TRBV5-1 and TRBJ2-4; 7 bases are a match to TRBD1. The CDR3 runs 14 residues. Looked up from germline, CDR1 is SGHRS and CDR2 is YFSETQ. With V trimmed by 2 bases and J by 4 bases, 3 bases remained unmatched. CDR3 sequence reads: CASSFTGAKNIQYF. The CDR3 DNA is TGCGCCAGCAGCTTTACAGGGGCGAAAAACATTCAGTACTTC.

V and J are TRBV9 and TRBJ1-1, with D possibly being TRBD1 (6 bases). Trimming removed 1 base at V and 1 base at J, with 11 bases between. The CDR3 is 15 residues long. Germline CDR1 and CDR2: SGDLS and YYNGEE. CDR3 region: CASSVMTGRNTEAFF. CDR3 in DNA: TGTGCCAGCAGCGTAATGACAGGCAGGAACACTGAAGCTTTCTTT.

The V gene is TRBV19, the J gene TRBJ2-2, with TRBD2 matching 14 bases. The J segment lost 4 bases and the V segment lost 5 bases, leaving 9 bases of the junction unmatched. The CDR3 consists of 18 residues. Germline V lookup: CDR1 LNHDA, CDR2 SQIVND (reference sequence). For the CDR3, the DNA is TGTGCCAGTAGTGGGGGGGGACTAGCGGGAGTGGGCACCGGGGAGCTGTTTTTT. This gives the protein CASSGGGLAGVGTGELFF.

The rearrangement uses TRBV5-1 and TRBJ2-5, with a possible D match to TRBD2 (5 bases). This CDR3 comprises 18 residues. Trimming removed 3 bases at V and 2 bases at J, with 23 bases between. Germline loops: CDR1 SGHRS, CDR2 YFSETQ. The CDR3: CASSSKRLNSGIQETQYF. DNA of the CDR3: TGCGCCAGCAGCTCCAAGAGACTGAATTCGGGGATACAAGAGACCCAGTACTTC.

This chain joins TRBV7-8 and TRBJ2-1, with 11 bases that match TRBD2. The junction had 3 bases not matched to a gene; V was cut back by 5 bases and J by 3 bases. Germline CDR1 is SGHVS and CDR2 is FQNEAQ. The CDR3 is 15 residues long. The CDR3 here is CASSASGRNYNEQFF. The CDR3 DNA follows: TGTGCCAGCAGCGCTAGCGGGAGGAACTACAATGAGCAGTTCTTC.

This chain uses TRBV7-3 with TRBJ1-2; maybe TRBD1 (5 bases). Per germline, CDR1 SGHTA and CDR2 FQGTGA. V was trimmed by 2 bases and J by 0 bases, leaving 16 bases between them. This CDR3 has 17 amino acids. The CDR3 protein is CASSLEGRTHTNYGYTF. Here the CDR3 DNA reads TGTGCCAGCAGCTTAGAAGGAAGGACACATACTAACTATGGCTACACCTTC.

The chain joins TRBV5-5 to TRBJ2-7; TRBD2 matches at 10 bases. CDR1 and CDR2 from the germline V gene are SGHKS and YYEKEE (reference sequence). This CDR3 contains 16 residues. Trimming took 1 base from V and 3 from J; bases not matched to a gene: 7. CDR3 sequence reads: CASSLSTSGNIYEQYF. The CDR3 DNA reads TGTGCCAGCAGCTTGAGCACTAGCGGGAACATCTACGAGCAGTACTTC.

This rearrangement joins TRBV4-2 to TRBJ2-1; 9 nucleotides match TRBD1. The CDR3 consists of 16 residues. V shed 3 bases and J 3 bases; nucleotides not matched to a gene: 6. CDR1 and CDR2 (germline): LGHNA, YNFKEQ. DNA of the CDR3: TGTGCCAGCAGCCAGAGGGGACAGGGAAGCTACAATGAGCAGTTCTTC. Residues: CASSQRGQGSYNEQFF.